The sequence of this T cell receptor (beta chain) was determined in a study of blood T cell repertoires in COVID-19. About the study: Spain, Italy and the United States supplied samples that represented acute and convalescent COVID-19. PBMCs, B-cell-depleted T cells, or T cells were the source of the cDNA or gDNA that made up the material.

Germline loops: CDR1 SQVTM, CDR2 ANQGSEA. V was clipped by 6 bases and J by 0 bases; unmatched bases: 4. The CDR3 runs to 13 residues. Method: immunoSEQ multiplex PCR; TCRdb's copy keeps in-frame clones and lacks some. The table shows approximately 220,000 clones, with 70% to 90% occurring only once. The sequenced sample was peripheral blood. V usage is TRBV29-1 and J usage is TRBJ1-1; 7 bases line up with TRBD1. The clonotype was recovered from a man between 45 and 60 years old who had recovered from COVID-19. The CDR3 DNA follows: TGCAGCGTGGACAGGCGTTTGAACACTGAAGCTTTCTTT. The encoded protein is CSVDRRLNTEAFF.